One T cell receptor beta chain is described in this entry. The data originate from a study of blood T cell repertoires in COVID-19. Study overall: Some COVID-19 samples were acute and others convalescent; all came from the United States, Italy and Spain. The analysed material was cDNA or gDNA that came from T cells, B-cell-depleted T cells, or PBMCs.

As originally analysed: Counts of nucleated cells, estimated from reference gene primer amplification, were obtained. The repertoire was sequenced with immunoSEQ multiplex PCR; TCRdb's copy has only in-frame clones and lacks some. D and trimming come from the DNA, and the V and J calls and clone size come from that table. The table shows approximately 130,000 clones, with more than 75% occurring only once. This CDR3 comprises 13 residues. V was cut by 5 bases and J by 0 bases, with 7 bases left in between. Per germline, CDR1 MNHEY and CDR2 SMNVEV (reference sequence). What was sequenced was peripheral blood. This sequence joins TRBV27 and TRBJ1-1; possible D gene TRBD1, 5 bases. This receptor was obtained from a woman aged 50 to 60 who had recovered from COVID-19. The CDR3 sequence is CASSMTVNTEAFF. The CDR3 DNA reads as TGTGCCAGCAGTATGACAGTGAACACTGAAGCTTTCTTT.